Detailed here is one T cell receptor (beta chain). Trimming took 0 bases from V and 3 from J; bases not matched to a gene: 4. Germline V gene sequence: CDR1 MNHEY, CDR2 SVGEGT. The CDR3 sequence is 16 residues long. Per the original data handling: Amplified reference gene primers provided the basis for estimating nucleated cell counts. Sequencing used immunoSEQ multiplex PCR; TCRdb keeps in-frame clones, though not all of them. V, J and clone size derive from that table, while D and trimming were established from the DNA sequence. This table has about 70,000 clones, roughly 86% appearing once. This sample stems from a study of blood T cell repertoires in COVID-19. Whole-study context: Donors in the United States, Italy and Spain gave samples during acute or convalescent COVID-19. T cells, B-cell-depleted T cells, or PBMCs supplied cDNA or gDNA.

The material sequenced was peripheral blood. The chain links TRBV6-2 or TRBV6-3 to TRBJ2-3; 9 bases map to TRBD1. This clonotype originated in a human donor in a cohort sampled during active COVID-19. The CDR3 coding sequence is TGTGCCAGCAGTTACTCGGGGACAGGGTTGACAGATACGCAGTATTTT. It is translated as CASSYSGTGLTDTQYF.